The 3 T cell receptor beta chains presented below share a single source sample, sequenced in a study of cytomegalovirus exposure and HLA in healthy donors. PCR was performed using 60 Vbeta and 13 Jbeta primers. Measured with immunoSEQ multiplex PCR; TCRdb has only the in-frame clones, and not every one. Of around 150,000 clones detected, about 80% appear once; the ten largest clones hold roughly 3.6%. Sequenced sample: PBMCs. The receptor source for this set is a man aged 25 to 40 in good health and CMV-seropositive.

The CDR3 sequence is CASSLGDREYSPLHF. DNA for the CDR3: TGTGCCAGCAGTTTAGGGGACAGGGAATATTCACCCCTCCACTTT. The genes are TRBV28 and TRBJ1-6; 9 bases agree with TRBD1. Trimming at V came to 2 bases and at J to 8 bases, leaving 4 bases not matched to a gene. This CDR3 is built from 15 residues. Germline CDR1 is MDHEN and CDR2 is SYDVKM. The variable domain in full, completed from reference TRBV28 and TRBJ1-6, reads DVKVTQSSRYLVKRTGEKVFLECVQDMDHENMFWYRQDPGLGLRLIYFSYDVKMKEKGDIPEGYSVSREKKERFSLILESASTNQTSMYLCASSLGDREYSPLHFGNGTRLTVT.

This chain links TRBV5-6 with TRBJ1-6, with D tentatively TRBD1 (5 bases). The CDR3 is made up of 16 amino acids. Looked up from germline, CDR1 is SGHDT and CDR2 is YYEEEE. Trimming cost V 2 bases and J 5 bases, with 14 bases left between them. CDR3: CASSFQGRQNNSPLHF. CDR3 nucleotides: TGTGCCAGCAGCTTTCAGGGAAGACAGAATAATTCACCCCTCCACTTT.

The gene calls are TRBV18 and TRBJ2-7; TRBD1 matches at 9 bases. There are 15 residues in the CDR3. Germline values: CDR1 KGHSH, CDR2 LQKENI. J was trimmed by 0 bases and V by 6 bases; bases with no gene match: 6. The DNA of the CDR3 is TGTGCCAGCTCGCGTTCGGGACAGGGCTCCTACGAGCAGTACTTC. It is translated as CASSRSGQGSYEQYF.